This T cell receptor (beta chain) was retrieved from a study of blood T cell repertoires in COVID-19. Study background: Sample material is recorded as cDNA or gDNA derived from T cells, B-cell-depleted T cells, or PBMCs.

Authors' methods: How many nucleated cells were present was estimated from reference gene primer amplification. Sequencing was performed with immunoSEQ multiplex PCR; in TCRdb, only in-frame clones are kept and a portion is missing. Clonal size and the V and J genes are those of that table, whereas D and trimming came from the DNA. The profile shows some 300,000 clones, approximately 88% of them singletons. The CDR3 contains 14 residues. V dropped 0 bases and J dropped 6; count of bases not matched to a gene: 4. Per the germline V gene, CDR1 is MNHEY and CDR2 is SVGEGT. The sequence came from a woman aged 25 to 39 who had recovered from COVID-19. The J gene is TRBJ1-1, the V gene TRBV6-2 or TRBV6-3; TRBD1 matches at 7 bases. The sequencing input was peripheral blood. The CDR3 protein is CASSYSDRAPEAFF. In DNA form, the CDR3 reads TGTGCCAGCAGTTACTCAGACAGGGCGCCTGAAGCTTTCTTT.